The 31 T cell receptor beta chains below were found in one sample sequenced in a study of T cells in Graves' hyperthyroidism and ophthalmopathy. RNA transcripts served as the template for amplifying TCR beta CDR3 regions. The TCR CDR3 first-round RT-PCR relied on the HTBI primer set. One entry per CDR3 protein results from TCRdb running MiXCR on the multiplex PCR reads. The table includes over 400,000 distinct CDR3 sequences, roughly 23% detected once. Sequences were obtained from blood. The source of these receptors is a woman between 65 and 79 years old with Graves' ophthalmopathy.

This clonotype was picked up many times. The chain links TRBV3-1 to TRBJ1-1; 7 bases map to TRBD1. Trimming at V came to 2 bases and at J to 0 bases, leaving 6 bases not matched to a gene. This CDR3 region has 16 residues. From germline, CDR1 is LGHDT and CDR2 YNNKEL (reference sequence). The CDR3 spells CASSQRQGHMNTEAFF. Here the CDR3 DNA reads TGTGCCAGCAGCCAAAGACAGGGCCACATGAACACTGAAGCTTTCTTT.

There are many counts of this clonotype. The V and J genes are TRBV28 and TRBJ1-6, with 7 bases that match TRBD1. The germline CDR1 and CDR2 sequences are MDHEN and SYDVKM. CDR3 length: 14 residues. The junction had 8 bases not matched to a gene; V was cut back by 8 bases and J by 7 bases. For the CDR3, the DNA is TGTGCCAGCGGGGGGGCAGGGGGGAATTCACCCCTCCACTTT. Translated, it gives CASGGAGGNSPLHF.

This clonotype was observed many times. V usage is TRBV2 and J usage is TRBJ2-2, with 12 bases identical to TRBD2. Germline V gene lookup returns CDR1 SNHLY and CDR2 FYNNEI. Losses at the gene ends were 6 bases for V and 7 bases for J; bases not matched to a gene: 6. The CDR3 is 15 residues long. Here the CDR3 DNA reads TGTGCCAGCAGGAGACTAGCGGGAGCAGGCGGGGAGCTGTTTTTT. This sequence encodes CASRRLAGAGGELFF.

This clonotype was detected many times. The V gene is TRBV12-3 or TRBV12-4, the J gene TRBJ2-3; possibly TRBD1 for D (6 bases). There are 14 residues in the CDR3. Trimming removed 6 bases from V and 0 bases from J, with 10 bases in between. The chain's CDR3 is CASRDSPSTDTQYF. In DNA form, the CDR3 reads TGTGCCAGCAGGGACAGCCCTAGCACAGATACGCAGTATTTT.

This clonotype has ten or more counts. The chain uses TRBV2 and TRBJ2-1; either TRBD1 or TRBD2 may fit D (5 bases each). This CDR3 contains 11 residues. V shed 4 bases and J shed 10 bases, with 8 bases lying between them. Germline CDR1 and CDR2: SNHLY and FYNNEI. The CDR3 region is CASSVWDEQFF. The CDR3 DNA follows: TGTGCCAGCAGTGTATGGGACGAGCAGTTCTTC.

This chain uses TRBV3-1 with TRBJ1-2; TRBD1 agrees at 7 bases. The CDR3 contains 15 residues. V trimming: 0 bases; J trimming: 7 bases; junction bases outside the gene matches: 8. From germline, CDR1 is LGHDT and CDR2 YNNKEL (reference sequence). In DNA, the CDR3 is TGTGCCAGCAGCCAAGACTTGACAGGGACGAGTGGCTACACCTTC. This encodes CASSQDLTGTSGYTF.

This clonotype was recorded many times. The gene calls are TRBV28 and TRBJ2-7; D call uncertain. Trimming removed 6 bases at V and 5 bases at J, with 11 bases between. CDR3 size: 12 residues. Per germline, CDR1 MDHEN and CDR2 SYDVKM. CDR3 amino acids: CASRRPENEQYF. As DNA, the CDR3 is TGTGCCAGCAGGAGACCTGAGAACGAGCAGTACTTC. The full variable domain, with the rest looked up from reference TRBV28 and TRBJ2-7, is DVKVTQSSRYLVKRTGEKVFLECVQDMDHENMFWYRQDPGLGLRLIYFSYDVKMKEKGDIPEGYSVSREKKERFSLILESASTNQTSMYLCASRRPENEQYFGPGTRLTVT.

The DNA for the CDR3 is TGTGCCAGCAGTTATGGAACACGCCCTCAGTTCTTC. It translates to CASSYGTRPQFF. The chain has TRBV6-2 or TRBV6-3 and TRBJ2-1; D gene unclear. The germline CDR1 and CDR2 sequences are MNHEY and SVGEGT. The CDR3 is 12 residues long. V was shortened by 3 bases and J by 13 bases, with 13 bases between the two germline ends.

This clonotype turned up a few times. The chain has TRBV9 and TRBJ2-5; 9 nucleotides align to TRBD2. The V and J ends lost 0 bases and 1 base, in that order; junction bases with no gene match: 13. Germline CDR1 reads SGDLS; CDR2 reads YYNGEE. This CDR3 comprises 19 residues. The CDR3 here is CASSVGLAGPTAPQETQYF. CDR3 in DNA: TGTGCCAGCAGCGTAGGCCTAGCGGGACCTACCGCTCCCCAAGAGACCCAGTACTTC.

This rearrangement joins TRBV20-1 to TRBJ2-1; perhaps TRBD2 as D (5 bases). Germline-derived CDR1 and CDR2 are DFQATT and SNEGSKA (reference sequence). Trimming shortened V by 0 bases and J by 7 bases, and 16 bases separated the two germline ends. The CDR3 runs to 15 residues. The CDR3: CSARESVASLNEQFF. As DNA, the CDR3 is TGCAGTGCTAGAGAATCGGTAGCTAGCTTGAATGAGCAGTTCTTC.

This clonotype was observed many times. The rearrangement uses TRBV5-1 and TRBJ2-1; 14 bases fit TRBD2. Germline assignment: CDR1 SGHRS and CDR2 YFSETQ. The trim removed 5 bases at V and 10 bases at J, leaving 8 bases unmatched. The CDR3 spans 15 residues. CDR3 in amino acids: CASRTGLAGVGEQFF. The CDR3 region has the DNA TGCGCCAGCAGGACGGGACTAGCGGGAGTGGGGGAGCAGTTCTTC.

This chain links TRBV5-1 with TRBJ1-3; D unresolved. The CDR3 covers 18 residues. V lost 4 bases and J lost 0, with 20 bases in between. The germline V gene encodes CDR1 SGHRS and CDR2 YFSETQ. CDR3 sequence (DNA): TGCGCCAGCAGCCCCGGACCACGACCCTCTTCCTCTGGAAACACCATATATTTT. Protein product: CASSPGPRPSSSGNTIYF.

This clonotype showed up just once. One end of the junction is discordant with germline, which a read error may explain. This sequence joins TRBV19 and TRBJ1-3; no firm D call. This CDR3 is 15 amino acids long. Germline values: CDR1 LNHDA, CDR2 SQIVND (reference sequence). As DNA, the CDR3 is TGTGCCAGTAGAACGACGGTAATCTCTGAAAACACCATATATTTT. It is translated as CASRTTVISENTIYF.

V and J are TRBV6-1 and TRBJ2-2; D perhaps matches TRBD1 (6 bases). Germline values: CDR1 MNHNS, CDR2 SASEGT. The CDR3 spans 15 residues. V lost 2 bases to trimming and J lost 4 bases, with 11 bases between them. CDR3 loop: CASSENRVSTGELFF. CDR3 bases: TGTGCCAGCAGTGAAAACAGGGTATCCACCGGGGAGCTGTTTTTT.

This clonotype was observed at least ten times. The CDR3, as DNA: TGTGCCAGTGGACTAGCGGGCAGCACAGATACGCAGTATTTT. It encodes CASGLAGSTDTQYF. This rearrangement joins TRBV2 to TRBJ2-3; 11 bases are a match to TRBD2. V shed 9 bases and J 0 bases; nucleotides not matched to a gene: 2. Per the germline V gene, CDR1 is SNHLY and CDR2 is FYNNEI. The CDR3 extends over 14 amino acids.

The chain carries TRBV7-2 and TRBJ2-1, with 7 bases lining up with TRBD2. Germline V lookup: CDR1 SGHTA, CDR2 FQGNSA. V gave up 4 bases and J gave up 9 bases; unmatched junction bases: 9. This CDR3 is 14 amino acids long. CDR3 sequence reads: CASSSGGGRSEQFF. The CDR3 nucleotides read TGTGCCAGCAGCTCTGGGGGGGGTAGGAGTGAGCAGTTCTTC.

V is TRBV3-1 and J is TRBJ1-1; tentatively, D is TRBD1 (6 bases). This CDR3 is 14 amino acids long. Germline CDR1 LGHDT, CDR2 YNNKEL (reference sequence). V lost 1 base and J lost 4, with 10 bases in between. In nucleotides, the CDR3 is TGTGCCAGCAGCCAAGTTGAAGGGGGCACTGAAGCTTTCTTT. Translating it yields CASSQVEGGTEAFF.

This clonotype was observed many times. This chain connects TRBV28 to TRBJ1-2; weak D call: TRBD1 (5 bases). The CDR3 has 13 residues. Germline V gene sequence: CDR1 MDHEN, CDR2 SYDVKM. V lost 10 bases and J lost 3, with 15 bases in between. The CDR3 nucleotides read TGTGCCATATCCGGGGGGTCGGACTATGGCTACACCTTC. This encodes CAISGGSDYGYTF.

The rearrangement joins TRBV7-9 to TRBJ1-1; D gene unclear. CDR1 is SEHNR, CDR2 FQNEAQ, per germline (reference sequence). The CDR3 loop spans 15 amino acids. The V end lost 2 bases, the J end lost 1 base, and 11 bases lay between the germline ends. CDR3 sequence (DNA): TGTGCCAGCAGCTTACAGGCTCGGGGGAACACTGAAGCTTTCTTT. Its translation is CASSLQARGNTEAFF.

This clonotype came up a few times. The chain carries TRBV10-3 and TRBJ2-7; 7 bases agree with TRBD1. Germline loops: CDR1 ENHRY, CDR2 SYGVKD. The CDR3 extends over 15 amino acids. J lost 5 bases, V lost 10 bases, and 17 bases had no gene match. CDR3 residues: CATCVGDRDSNEQYF. CDR3 nucleotide sequence: TGTGCCACCTGCGTAGGAGACAGGGATAGTAACGAGCAGTACTTC.

The genes are TRBV4-3 and TRBJ2-1; TRBD2 is a possible D gene (5 bases). CDR1 is LGHNA and CDR2 is YSLEER in the germline V gene. This CDR3 region has 15 residues. Trimming stripped 0 bases from V and 6 bases from J, with 12 bases between. The CDR3 bases are TGCGCCAGCAGCCAAGATGGGCTAGCCAGCAATGAGCAGTTCTTC. It is translated as CASSQDGLASNEQFF.

The sample holds many counts of this clonotype. The rearrangement uses TRBV7-8 and TRBJ2-5; D is unclear. There are 12 residues in the CDR3. The ends were cut back, 1 base at V and 5 bases at J, with 5 bases in the middle. Germline-derived CDR1 and CDR2 are SGHVS and FQNEAQ. CDR3 amino acids: CASSLVPETQYF. The CDR3 DNA reads as TGTGCCAGCAGCTTAGTTCCCGAGACCCAGTACTTC.

The chain uses TRBV28 and TRBJ1-3; a possible D gene is TRBD1 (6 bases). The CDR3 contains 16 residues. Germline CDR1 is MDHEN and CDR2 is SYDVKM. Deletions cut 3 bases from V and 0 bases from J, with 12 bases between. The CDR3 loop is CASSFQGKGSGNTIYF. The DNA for the CDR3 is TGTGCCAGCAGTTTTCAGGGGAAAGGCTCTGGAAACACCATATATTTT.

The rearrangement joins TRBV30 to TRBJ2-5; D not certain. V lost 4 bases and J 3 bases, leaving 15 bases between the germline ends. The germline V gene has CDR1 GTSNPN and CDR2 SVGIG (reference sequence). The CDR3 spans 14 residues. The CDR3 is CAWNSRLREETQYF. The CDR3 nucleotides are TGTGCCTGGAATTCCCGGCTTAGAGAAGAGACCCAGTACTTC.

The V and J genes are TRBV18 and TRBJ1-5; a weak D match, TRBD1 (5 bases). The CDR3 spans 16 residues. In germline, CDR1 is KGHSH, CDR2 LQKENI. Trimming pared 1 base from V and 0 bases from J, leaving 10 bases between. Here the CDR3 DNA reads TGTGCCAGCTCACCACGGGGCGGTACTAGCAATCAGCCCCAGCATTTT. Translated, it gives CASSPRGGTSNQPQHF.

The genes are TRBV28 and TRBJ2-1; weak D call: TRBD2 (6 bases). V lost 5 bases and J 6 bases, leaving 17 bases between the germline ends. Germline lookup yields CDR1 MDHEN and CDR2 SYDVKM. This CDR3 has 15 amino acids. CDR3 residues: CASSQLTVGGNEQFF. CDR3 DNA: TGTGCCAGCAGTCAGCTTACAGTGGGGGGCAATGAGCAGTTCTTC.

The rearrangement joins TRBV25-1 to TRBJ2-5, with D uncertain. V gave up 8 bases and J gave up 7 bases, with 17 bases separating them. The CDR3 length is 13 residues. The germline V gene has CDR1 MGHDK and CDR2 SYGVNS. The CDR3 DNA follows: TGTGCCAGCTCCTACGACCTCACGGGGACCCAGTACTTC. Translating gives CASSYDLTGTQYF. The full variable domain, with the rest looked up from reference TRBV25-1 and TRBJ2-5, is EADIYQTPRYLVIGTGKKITLECSQTMGHDKMYWYQQDPGMELHLIHYSYGVNSTEKGDLSSESTVSRIRTEHFPLTLESARPSHTSQYLCASSYDLTGTQYFGPGTRLLVL.

The V call is TRBV19, the J call TRBJ1-6; weak D call: TRBD1 (5 bases). V lost 1 base and J lost 10, with 11 bases in between. The CDR3 runs 14 residues. Germline CDR1 and CDR2: LNHDA and SQIVND (reference sequence). The CDR3 spells CASSIAGIGSPLHF. The DNA for the CDR3 is TGTGCCAGTAGTATAGCAGGGATCGGATCACCCCTCCACTTT.

As regards this clonotype: Being one base from a much bigger clone, this may be a read error. This sequence joins TRBV7-8 and TRBJ2-7; 8 positions match TRBD2. From germline, CDR1 is SGHVS and CDR2 FQNEAQ. This CDR3 is 14 amino acids long. CDR3 sequence (DNA): TGTGCCAGCAGCCCAGGGACTAGGTCCTACGTGCAGTACTTC. Protein sequence: CASSPGTRSYVQYF.

As to this clonotype: A much larger clone lies one base from this, so it may be a read error. The J gene is TRBJ1-5, the V gene TRBV2, with unresolved D. In germline, CDR1 is SNHLY, CDR2 FYNNEI. This CDR3 spans 13 amino acids. The chain's CDR3 is CASSGNSNQTQHF. DNA for the CDR3: TGTGCCAGCAGTGGAAACAGTAATCAGACCCAGCATTTT. The entire variable domain, with the rest obtained from reference TRBV2 and TRBJ1-5, is as follows: EPEVTQTPSHQVTQMGQEVILRCVPISNHLYFYWYRQILGQKVEFLVSFYNNEISEKSEIFDDQFSVERPDGSNFTLKIRSTKLEDSAMYFCASSGNSNQTQHFGDGTRLSIL.

This chain joins TRBV27 and TRBJ2-3; D is ambiguous. V lost 4 bases and J lost 3, with 14 bases in between. The CDR3 has 15 amino acids. Germline CDR1 and CDR2: MNHEY and SMNVEV (reference sequence). This chain's CDR3 is CASSSGGRATDTQYF. CDR3 nucleotide sequence: TGTGCCAGCAGTTCCGGCGGAAGAGCAACAGATACGCAGTATTTT.